Listed below are T cell receptor beta chains from one sample, sequenced in a study of identical twins. TCRdb reprocessed the 5' RACE reads with MiXCR, giving one entry per CDR3 protein. The data contain 1.5 million or so distinct CDR3 sequences, around 33% of them singletons. Sequenced: cord blood. These receptors were taken from a newborn girl in good health. Each CDR3 is given with its conserved first and last residue. A D gene is named only where the DNA matches it firmly. Size values are once, few and many counts, or a class for expanded clones, and some rows have none.

d_call | clone_size | j_call | cdr3_length | v_call | cdr3_nt | cdr3_aa
. | . | TRBJ2-7 | 13 | TRBV7-9 | TGTGCCAGCAGCTTATTCGGGGATCACGAGCAGTACTTC | CASSLFGDHEQYF
TRBD1 | . | TRBJ1-2 | 13 | TRBV12-3/TRBV12-4 | TGTGCCAGCAGTTTGGCGGGACAGTTTGGCTACACCTTC | CASSLAGQFGYTF
. | . | TRBJ2-7 | 16 | TRBV6-6 | TGTGCCAGCAGTTACTCGATCCTAGCGATCTACAATGAGCAGTACTTC | CASSYSILAIYNEQYF
TRBD1 | few | TRBJ1-6 | 15 | TRBV6-6 | TGTGCCAGCAGTTACTCCGCGACAGGGGATTCACCCCTCCACTTT | CASSYSATGDSPLHF
. | . | TRBJ1-6 | 15 | TRBV21-1 | TGTGCCAGCACCGGACAGGGACCCTATAATTCACCCCTCCACTTT | CASTGQGPYNSPLHF
. | . | TRBJ2-1 | 17 | TRBV21-1 | TGTGCCAACAGCAAAAGAAGAGCGACAGGGCCATACAATGAGCAGTTCTTC | CANSKRRATGPYNEQFF
TRBD1 | . | TRBJ2-1 | 16 | TRBV24-1 | TGTGCCACCAGTGATTGGTACAGGGGGTTGGTCAATGAGCAGTTCTTC | CATSDWYRGLVNEQFF
TRBD1 | few | TRBJ2-1 | 14 | TRBV25-1 | TGTGCCAGCAGTTTGACAGGGGGTATCAATGAGCAGTTCTTC | CASSLTGGINEQFF
. | once | TRBJ2-1 | 16 | TRBV28 | TGTGCCAGCAGTTTTTTTTGGGCTAGGAGGATAAATGAGCAGTTCTTC | CASSFFWARRINEQFF
. | few | TRBJ1-1 | 14 | TRBV25-1 | TGTGCCAGCAGTGATAAACAGGGATTGGTTGAAGCTTTCTTT | CASSDKQGLVEAFF
TRBD2 | few | TRBJ2-7 | 15 | TRBV7-2 | TGTGCCAGCAGCTTAGGAATAGCGGGAGGCTACGAGCAGTACTTC | CASSLGIAGGYEQYF
. | . | TRBJ2-1 | 15 | TRBV24-1 | TGTGCCACCCGGGGGAACGGGAGAACAAAGGATGAGCAGTTCTTC | CATRGNGRTKDEQFF
. | . | TRBJ2-2 | 12 | TRBV15 | TGTGCCACCAGCAAATACACCGGGGAGCTGTTTTTT | CATSKYTGELFF
. | . | TRBJ1-3 | 16 | TRBV24-1 | TGTGCCACCAGTGATCCCCGAGGGGTGTCTGGAAACACCATATATTTT | CATSDPRGVSGNTIYF
. | many | TRBJ1-1 | 14 | TRBV4-2 | TGTGCCAGCAGCCAGGCAGGGCTGAACACTGAAGCTTTCTTT | CASSQAGLNTEAFF
TRBD2 | . | TRBJ2-1 | 14 | TRBV30 | TGTGCCTGGAGGGTAGCGGGGGGGTACAATGAGCAGTTCTTC | CAWRVAGGYNEQFF
. | once | TRBJ1-2 | 14 | TRBV20-1 | TGCAGTGCCCCGGGAAGGCTCAATAACTATGGCTACACCTTC | CSAPGRLNNYGYTF
. | . | TRBJ1-1 | 12 | TRBV20-1 | TGCAGTGCTAGCGAGGATAACACTGAAGCTTTCTTT | CSASEDNTEAFF
. | . | TRBJ1-6 | 14 | TRBV28 | TGTGCCAGCAGTTTCCGACAGGCCAATTCACCCCTCCACTTT | CASSFRQANSPLHF
. | . | TRBJ2-4 | 10 | TRBV6-1 | TGTGCCAGCAGTGCGAACATTCAGTACTTC | CASSANIQYF
. | many | TRBJ2-7 | 12 | TRBV25-1 | TGTGCCAGCAGTGGGGGCCACTACGAGCAGTACTTC | CASSGGHYEQYF
. | . | TRBJ2-1 | 15 | TRBV20-1 | TGCAGTGCCACCAGGAGGGGCGGGATGTACAATGGGCAGTTCTTC | CSATRRGGMYNGQFF
. | . | TRBJ1-1 | 11 | TRBV2 | TGTGCCAGCAGTTGGGGGATTGAAGCTTTCTTT | CASSWGIEAFF
TRBD2 | few | TRBJ2-7 | 19 | TRBV20-1 | TGCAGTGCTAGTCTCCACGGACTAGCGGGGGGTCCATACTCCTACGAGCAGTACTTC | CSASLHGLAGGPYSYEQYF
. | few | TRBJ2-7 | 19 | TRBV18 | TGTGCCAGCTCACCACCGAGGGTAGAGAGGTTTAGGAGCTCCTACGAGCAGTACTTC | CASSPPRVERFRSSYEQYF
. | few | TRBJ2-3 | 16 | TRBV12-3/TRBV12-4 | TGTGCCAGCAGTTTAAAGCCTCAGATAGGCACAGATACGCAGTATTTT | CASSLKPQIGTDTQYF
. | few | TRBJ1-1 | 14 | TRBV20-1 | TGCAGTGCTATGGAGGGATCCGGGAACACTGAAGCTTTCTTT | CSAMEGSGNTEAFF
. | . | TRBJ2-3 | 16 | TRBV21-1 | TGTGCCAGCAGCAAAGCGAGGGGACAGATCCGAGATACGCAGTATTTT | CASSKARGQIRDTQYF
. | . | TRBJ2-7 | 15 | TRBV19 | TGTGCCAGTAGTATTTCCTTCGGCGGAAGCTACGAGCAGTACTTC | CASSISFGGSYEQYF